This paragraph covers one TCR beta chain sequence. This sample was included in a study of T cells expressing NK-cell markers. With the 5' RACE reads reprocessed, TCRdb shows one record per CDR3 protein and no DNA. The specimen's table records roughly 160,000 distinct CDR3 sequences. This sequence was found in a woman between 18 and 75 years old in good health. The material sequenced was blood T cells: a sorted CD56 or NKG2C T cell subset, CD4+ or CD8+ T cells, or bulk PBMC T cells (not recorded which).

The CDR3 loop is CASRAWGTGLYTGELFF. The chain couples TRBV7-3 to TRBJ2-2; TCRdb's D call of TRBD1 is untestable without DNA. The CDR3 extends over 17 amino acids. CDR1 SGHTA and CDR2 FQGTGA come from the germline V gene. The whole variable domain, filled in from reference TRBV7-3 and TRBJ2-2, reads GAGVSQTPSNKVTEKGKYVELRCDPISGHTALYWYRQSLGQGPEFLIYFQGTGAADDSGLPNDRFFAVRPEGSVSTLKIQRTERGDSAVYLCASRAWGTGLYTGELFFGEGSRLTVL.